The sample holds many counts of the clone carrying this TCR beta chain. The germline V gene encodes CDR1 DFQATT and CDR2 SNEGSKA (reference sequence). Trimming left V 4 bases short and J 6 bases short, with 10 bases between. CDR3 length equals 12 residues. TCRdb re-analysed the RT-PCR reads in MiXCR, keeping a single row per CDR3 protein. In the table there are about 700,000 distinct CDR3 sequences, 12% to 15% of which are singletons. The TCR comes from a female donor in good health, serving as a healthy control. The chain uses TRBV20-1 and TRBJ1-5; unclear D gene. The sample consisted of memory CD4+ T cells from blood. CDR3 sequence: CSANEVIQPQHF. The CDR3 bases are TGCAGTGCTAATGAGGTTATTCAGCCCCAGCATTTT.